The T cell receptor beta chain under discussion was sequenced for a study of blood T cell repertoires in COVID-19. Across the study: T cells, B-cell-depleted T cells, or PBMCs provided the cDNA or gDNA that served as material.

CDR1 is SGHNT, CDR2 YYREEE, per germline (reference sequence). The V gene lost 4 bases and the J gene lost 0 bases, with 11 bases spanning the gap. The CDR3 contains 16 residues. Enrollees, roughly 18 to 90 years old, lived in about two dozen US areas. What the recovered Cohort 3 donors had was two negative PCRs, clearance, or symptom resolution. Assay used: immunoSEQ multiplex PCR; TCRdb lists only in-frame clones, some missing. The repertoire consists of some 170,000 clones, with around 82% occurring once and the leading ten covering 4.5% to 7.5%. J is TRBJ2-6 and V is TRBV5-4; tentatively, D is TRBD1 (6 bases). The sequence came from a middle-aged man who had recovered from COVID-19. Source material: PBMCs or T cells enriched from blood (not recorded which). The CDR3 coding sequence is TGTGCCAGCAGCGACAGGCGGCTCTCTGGGGCCAACGTCCTGACTTTC. Translation gives CASSDRRLSGANVLTF.